The 32 T cell receptor beta chains below come from one sample, sequenced in a study of low-dose radiotherapy and immunotherapy resistance in tumors (dated by TCRdb to between 2022 and 2023). The time point label corresponds to: after trial treatment. The label giving this sample's treatment or condition can be read as: LDRT plus nivolumab, ipilimumab, low-dose cyclophosphamide and aspirin (RACIN trial). TCRdb shows the sequencer as Illumina HiSeq 2500. TCRs were amplified with Phusion for around 18 PCR cycles using a constant-region primer together with the adapter attached to the V primers. TCRdb passed the public sequencing reads through fastp at Q25 and MiXCR, retaining productive beta sequences. For every CDR3 protein sequence, its rows merge into one entry that carries the most common genes and DNA. The table for this sample lists roughly 52,000 distinct CDR3 sequences; 33% of them were counted only once. 8.2% of the sample rests with the top ten.

Here the sequenced sample was PBMCs, taken after low-dose radiotherapy plus immunotherapy. The receptor set was obtained from a male donor with rectosigmoid adenocarcinoma.

As regards this clonotype: This is likely an artifact of a read error, given a far larger clone one base away. The chain recombines TRBV6-2 or TRBV6-3 with TRBJ2-1; TRBD1 matches at 8 bases. Germline lookup yields CDR1 MNHEY and CDR2 SVGEGT. Trimming cost V 5 bases and J 10 bases; bases outside gene matches: 16. The CDR3 covers 16 residues. Here the CDR3 reads CASSRRTGRISYEQFF. The DNA of the CDR3 is TGTGCCAGCAGTCGACGGACAGGGAGGATTTCTTACGAGCAGTTCTTC.

This clonotype was counted many times. This chain connects TRBV6-2 or TRBV6-3 to TRBJ2-7; 8 bases match TRBD1. Germline V gene sequence: CDR1 MNHEY, CDR2 SVGEGT. This CDR3 has 16 residues. V shed 4 bases and J 4 bases; nucleotides not matched to a gene: 12. The CDR3 sequence: CASSFPPGQVSYEQYF. CDR3 DNA: TGTGCCAGCAGTTTCCCCCCGGGACAGGTTTCTTACGAGCAGTACTTC.

By frequency in the sample, this clonotype is medium-sized (0.01 to 0.1%). CDR3 region: CASSQGGAGDTQYF. DNA for the CDR3: TGCGCCAGCAGCCAAGGGGGCGCTGGGGATACGCAGTATTTT. The chain uses TRBV4-1 and TRBJ2-3, with D possibly being TRBD1 (5 bases). The CDR3 sequence is 14 residues long. Per the germline V gene, CDR1 is MGHRA and CDR2 is YSYEKL. V was clipped by 1 base and J by 6 bases, with 11 bases between them.

This clonotype was observed at least ten times. V is TRBV6-5 and J is TRBJ1-2; D unclear. This CDR3 comprises 14 residues. The ends were cut back, 2 bases at V and 4 bases at J, with 11 bases in the middle. The germline gives CDR1 MNHEY, CDR2 SVGAGI. This CDR3 reads CASSYGPDFYGYTF. For the CDR3, the DNA is TGTGCCAGCAGTTACGGTCCGGATTTCTATGGCTACACCTTC.

On this clonotype: A single base is all that separates this from a far larger clone, so a read error is likely. As the CDR3 is not closed by the conserved phenylalanine or tryptophan, this likely results from a read error. The chain employs TRBV7-9 and TRBJ2-7; TRBD1 matches 11 bases. The CDR3 runs 15 residues. V gave up 5 bases and J gave up 1 base; unmatched junction bases: 4. CDR1 is SEHNR, CDR2 FQNEAQ, per germline (reference sequence). The CDR3 loop reads CASSLGTGGSYEQYS. The CDR3 DNA follows: TGTGCCAGCAGCCTAGGGACAGGGGGATCCTACGAGCAGTACTCC.

This clonotype occurred many times. A read error may account for a junction end that differs from germline. This sequence joins TRBV6-1 and TRBJ2-2, with 7 bases matching TRBD2. The CDR3 is made up of 15 amino acids. CDR1 MNHNS and CDR2 SASEGT come from the germline V gene. The CDR3 DNA sequence: TGTGCCAGCAGTCAAGCGGGAATGAACACCGGGGAGCTGTTTTTT. Its protein is CASSQAGMNTGELFF.

This clonotype appeared a few times. One end of the junction varies from germline; a read error may be responsible. V is TRBV29-1 and J is TRBJ2-7; 10 bases are a match to TRBD2. The CDR3 has 14 residues. Germline-derived CDR1 and CDR2 are SQVTM and ANQGSEA. The CDR3: CSVEGTSETYEQYF. CDR3 coding DNA: TGCAGCGTGGAAGGGACTAGCGAGACCTACGAGCAGTACTTC.

The V and J genes are TRBV13 and TRBJ2-3, with 10 nucleotides matching TRBD2. The CDR3 loop spans 16 amino acids. The trim removed 3 bases at V and 1 base at J, leaving 4 bases unmatched. Germline CDR1 and CDR2: PRHDT and FYEKMQ (reference sequence). CDR3 coding DNA: TGTGCCAGCAGCTTGGTGCTAGCGGGAGGCACAGATACGCAGTATTTT. Translated: CASSLVLAGGTDTQYF.

The chain uses TRBV7-9 and TRBJ2-2; possible D gene TRBD1, 5 bases. Trimming removed 7 bases at V and 5 bases at J, with 17 bases between. CDR1 SEHNR and CDR2 FQNEAQ come from the germline V gene (reference sequence). The CDR3 totals 15 residues. In DNA form, the CDR3 reads TGTGCCAGCAACCTAATGGGGCTTGGAACCGGGGAGCTGTTTTTT. Amino acids: CASNLMGLGTGELFF. The full variable domain, its missing parts supplied by reference TRBV7-9 and TRBJ2-2, is DTGVSQNPRHKITKRGQNVTFRCDPISEHNRLYWYRQTLGQGPEFLTYFQNEAQLEKSRLLSDRFSAERPKGSFSTLEIQRTEQGDSAMYLCASNLMGLGTGELFFGEGSRLTVL.

The rearrangement uses TRBV5-6 and TRBJ2-7; 9 nucleotides match TRBD2. J was trimmed by 5 bases and V by 1 base; bases with no gene match: 7. The CDR3 is 15 amino acids. Per the germline V gene, CDR1 is SGHDT and CDR2 is YYEEEE. CDR3 sequence: CASSLFGGGANEQYF. CDR3 nucleotides: TGTGCCAGCAGCTTGTTCGGCGGGGGGGCCAACGAGCAGTACTTC. Filled out from reference TRBV5-6 and TRBJ2-7, the complete variable domain reads DAGVTQSPTHLIKTRGQQVTLRCSPKSGHDTVSWYQQALGQGPQFIFQYYEEEERQRGNFPDRFSGHQFPNYSSELNVNALLLGDSALYLCASSLFGGGANEQYFGPGTRLTVT.

This clonotype appeared many times. The V and J genes are TRBV7-9 and TRBJ1-2; tentative D call: TRBD1 (6 bases). V lost 7 bases to trimming and J lost 8 bases, with 17 bases between them. CDR1 is SEHNR and CDR2 is FQNEAQ in the germline V gene (reference sequence). There are 13 residues in the CDR3. The CDR3 sequence is CASTPGTLLGYTF. CDR3 nucleotides: TGTGCCAGCACCCCAGGGACACTTTTAGGCTACACCTTC. Based on the CDR3 plus reference TRBV7-9 and TRBJ1-2, the full variable domain is DTGVSQNPRHKITKRGQNVTFRCDPISEHNRLYWYRQTLGQGPEFLTYFQNEAQLEKSRLLSDRFSAERPKGSFSTLEIQRTEQGDSAMYLCASTPGTLLGYTFGSGTRLTVV.

This clonotype was seen ten or more times. The chain couples TRBV18 to TRBJ1-5, with a possible D match to TRBD1 (5 bases). This CDR3 contains 16 residues. With 2 bases removed from V and 0 bases from J, the gap between germline ends came to 11 bases. Per the germline V gene, CDR1 is KGHSH and CDR2 is LQKENI. The CDR3 spells CASSPFSRDSNQPQHF. The CDR3 DNA reads TGTGCCAGCTCACCATTTTCCAGGGATAGCAATCAGCCCCAGCATTTT.

This clonotype was recorded at least ten times. The chain employs TRBV27 and TRBJ1-1, with D tentatively TRBD1 (6 bases). CDR1 MNHEY and CDR2 SMNVEV come from the germline V gene (reference sequence). CDR3 length: 15 residues. Trimming stripped 5 bases from V and 5 bases from J, with 18 bases between. The CDR3 region has the DNA TGTGCCAGCAGTCCGCGGGACAAGGGGAGGACTGAAGCTTTCTTT. Translation gives CASSPRDKGRTEAFF.

This clonotype has more than one count but fewer than ten. V usage is TRBV28 and J usage is TRBJ1-6; D unclear. This CDR3 region has 14 residues. With 8 bases removed from V and 5 bases from J, the gap between germline ends came to 13 bases. Germline CDR1 MDHEN, CDR2 SYDVKM. CDR3 DNA: TGTGCCAGCGGAACAATAACCGATAATTCACCCCTCCACTTT. Its protein is CASGTITDNSPLHF.

In its sample, this clonotype was seen a few times. V usage is TRBV15 and J usage is TRBJ2-1; no clear D. The V end was cut by 0 bases, the J end by 6 bases, with 3 bases between. CDR1 and CDR2 (germline): LNHNV, YYDKDF (reference sequence). This CDR3 region has 12 residues. The CDR3 region has the DNA TGTGCCACCAGCAGAGAGGGCAATGAGCAGTTCTTC. This encodes CATSREGNEQFF.

The chain carries TRBV21-1 and TRBJ2-7; the listed D gene, TRBD2, was not tested against the DNA. TRBV21-1 is a pseudogene locus. The CDR3 contains 15 residues. The CDR3 spells CASSTLGTTPYEQYF. The CDR3 DNA reads TGTGCCAGCAGCACCCTGGGGACTACCCCCTACGAGCAGTACTTC.

This clonotype came up a few times. It differs at one base from a far larger clone, so likely a read error. The chain combines TRBV28 with TRBJ2-1, with D perhaps given as TRBD1 or TRBD2 (5 bases each). V lost 8 bases, J lost 10 bases, and 24 bases lay in between. The CDR3 spans 15 residues. CDR1 and CDR2 (germline): MDHEN, SYDVKM. In DNA form, the CDR3 reads TGTGCCAGCCAGAGAGACAGTGCAGTGGGGGACGAGCAGTTCTTC. Protein sequence: CASQRDSAVGDEQFF.

This clonotype was counted at least ten times. This chain uses TRBV2 with TRBJ1-6, with 11 nucleotides matching TRBD1. CDR1 and CDR2 (germline): SNHLY, FYNNEI. The junction had 5 bases not matched to a gene; V was cut back by 6 bases and J by 10 bases. The CDR3 spans 14 residues. Here the CDR3 DNA reads TGTGCCAGCAGCTGGACAGGGGGCCAGTCACCCCTCCACTTT. It specifies CASSWTGGQSPLHF.

The gene calls are TRBV5-1 and TRBJ2-7; D tentatively fits TRBD1 or TRBD2 (6 bases each). Trimming took off 4 bases at V and 5 bases at J, with 19 bases between the two ends. Germline loops: CDR1 SGHRS, CDR2 YFSETQ. The CDR3 consists of 15 residues. As DNA, the CDR3 is TGCGCCAGCAGCCCAGATGGGGGGCCGATTGACGAGCAGTACTTC. Translation gives CASSPDGGPIDEQYF.

The gene calls are TRBV5-4 and TRBJ2-3; 10 nucleotides agree with TRBD1. V lost 0 bases, J lost 2 bases, and 6 bases stayed unmatched. The CDR3 is made up of 17 amino acids. The germline gives CDR1 SGHNT, CDR2 YYREEE (reference sequence). This CDR3 is CASSLGQGAVFTDTQYF. CDR3 DNA: TGTGCCAGCAGCTTGGGACAGGGGGCTGTTTTCACAGATACGCAGTATTTT.

Many counts were recorded for this clonotype. The V and J genes are TRBV6-2 or TRBV6-3 and TRBJ2-1; TRBD2 matches at 13 bases. The CDR3 runs 13 residues. CDR1 is MNHEY, CDR2 SVGEGT, per germline. V trimming: 8 bases; J trimming: 10 bases; junction bases outside the gene matches: 5. CDR3: CASRLAGGAEQFF. The CDR3 DNA sequence: TGTGCCAGCCGACTAGCGGGAGGCGCGGAGCAGTTCTTC.

This clonotype was picked up many times. The chain uses TRBV5-6 and TRBJ2-3, with 8 bases lining up with TRBD1. In germline, CDR1 is SGHDT, CDR2 YYEEEE. Germline trimming cut 3 bases from V and 5 bases from J; bases unmatched to any gene: 8. This CDR3 is built from 15 residues. CDR3 sequence reads: CASSYLDREVDTQYF. Here the CDR3 DNA reads TGTGCCAGCAGCTACCTGGACAGGGAGGTAGATACGCAGTATTTT. Full variable domain (remainder filled in from reference TRBV5-6 and TRBJ2-3): DAGVTQSPTHLIKTRGQQVTLRCSPKSGHDTVSWYQQALGQGPQFIFQYYEEEERQRGNFPDRFSGHQFPNYSSELNVNALLLGDSALYLCASSYLDREVDTQYFGPGTRLTVL.

This clonotype showed up just a few times. V and J are TRBV5-6 and TRBJ2-3, with D unclear. Germline CDR1 SGHDT, CDR2 YYEEEE. This CDR3 region has 14 residues. The V and J ends lost 2 bases and 3 bases respectively, with 10 bases between them. The CDR3 nucleotides read TGTGCCAGCAGCTTAGGTACTAATACAGATACGCAGTATTTT. Its translation: CASSLGTNTDTQYF.

V gene TRBV28 combines with J gene TRBJ2-1, with D tentatively TRBD1 (6 bases). CDR3 length equals 14 residues. Between the trimmed V and J ends, which lost 6 bases and 8 bases, there was a span of 17 bases. Per the germline V gene, CDR1 is MDHEN and CDR2 is SYDVKM. CDR3 loop: CASRVGGSFDEQFF. CDR3 nucleotide sequence: TGTGCCAGCAGAGTAGGGGGAAGCTTCGATGAGCAGTTCTTC.

In regard to this clonotype: This CDR3 is missing its conserved last phenylalanine or tryptophan, likely due to a read error. The DNA is omitted, as the CDR3 cannot be located on it reliably, and the CDR3 follows TCRdb's listing. The rearrangement links TRBV15 to TRBJ2-7; no check of the table's D call, TRBD2, against the DNA was made. Germline CDR1 LNHNV, CDR2 YYDKDF (reference sequence). The CDR3 spans 9 residues, counting both ends. CDR3 residues: CATSTGLAG.

This clonotype has at least ten counts. The chain recombines TRBV18 with TRBJ1-6, with 7 bases aligning to TRBD1. V gave up 5 bases and J gave up 9 bases; unmatched junction bases: 4. The germline V gene encodes CDR1 KGHSH and CDR2 LQKENI. There are 13 residues in the CDR3. Here the CDR3 reads CASSGDSFSPLHF. The CDR3, as DNA: TGTGCCAGCTCAGGGGACAGCTTTTCACCCCTCCACTTT.

This clonotype is classed as medium-sized. The chain carries TRBV11-2 and TRBJ2-7, with 7 positions matching TRBD1. Germline-derived CDR1 and CDR2 are SGHAT and FQNNGV. V was pared by 10 bases and J by 6 bases, with 9 bases of the junction left unmatched. The CDR3 covers 12 residues. The CDR3 region is CATIKGAGEQYF. In DNA, the CDR3 is TGTGCCACTATAAAGGGGGCCGGCGAGCAGTACTTC.

This clonotype was found many times. This chain connects TRBV28 to TRBJ1-2; D remains unclear. Trimming removed 2 bases at V and 4 bases at J, with 8 bases between. The CDR3 covers 13 residues. The V gene's germline CDR1 is MDHEN and CDR2 SYDVKM. This CDR3 is CASSLIGRYGYTF. CDR3 coding DNA: TGTGCCAGCAGTTTAATCGGCCGCTATGGCTACACCTTC.

The rearrangement uses TRBV29-1 and TRBJ1-1; possibly TRBD1 for D (6 bases). The CDR3 runs 13 residues. Germline V gene lookup returns CDR1 SQVTM and CDR2 ANQGSEA. The germline V and J ends were trimmed by 6 bases and 1 base, with 12 bases remaining between them. In nucleotides, the CDR3 is TGCAGCGTGGACTGGACAGAGAACACTGAAGCTTTCTTT. It yields the protein CSVDWTENTEAFF.

The chain couples TRBV27 to TRBJ1-1, with D perhaps matching TRBD1 (6 bases). This CDR3 spans 16 amino acids. Germline V gives CDR1 MNHEY, CDR2 SMNVEV (reference sequence). Deletions cut 5 bases from V and 0 bases from J, with 16 bases between. CDR3 protein: CASSADQTGMNTEAFF. CDR3 sequence (DNA): TGTGCCAGCAGTGCAGATCAGACAGGAATGAACACTGAAGCTTTCTTT.

This clonotype showed up just a few times. J is TRBJ2-3 and V is TRBV5-1; D call uncertain. This CDR3 contains 14 residues. Between the trimmed V and J ends, which lost 0 bases and 5 bases, there was a span of 10 bases. The germline V gene encodes CDR1 SGHRS and CDR2 YFSETQ. The CDR3 bases are TGCGCCAGCAGCTTGGCTGCTTATGGAGATACGCAGTATTTT. As protein: CASSLAAYGDTQYF.

In this sample, this clonotype turned up many times. The genes are TRBV5-1 and TRBJ1-5, with TRBD1 as a possible D gene (6 bases). V was pared by 2 bases and J by 3 bases, with 9 bases between. CDR1 and CDR2 from the germline V gene are SGHRS and YFSETQ. CDR3 length: 14 amino acids. The CDR3 region is CASSLGGPNQPQHF. The CDR3 DNA reads TGCGCCAGCAGCTTAGGGGGGCCCAATCAGCCCCAGCATTTT.